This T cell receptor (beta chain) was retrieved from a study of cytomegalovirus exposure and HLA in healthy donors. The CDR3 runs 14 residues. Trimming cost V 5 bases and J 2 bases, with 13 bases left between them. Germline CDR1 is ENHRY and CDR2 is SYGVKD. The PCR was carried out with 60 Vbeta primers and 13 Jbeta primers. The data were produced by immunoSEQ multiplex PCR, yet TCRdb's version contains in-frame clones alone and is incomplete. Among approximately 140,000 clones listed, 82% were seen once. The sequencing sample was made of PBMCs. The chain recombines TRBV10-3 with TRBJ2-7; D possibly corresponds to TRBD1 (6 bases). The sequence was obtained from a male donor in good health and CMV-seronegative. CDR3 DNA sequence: TGTGCCATCAGTCCCAACAGGGAGCCCTACGAGCAGTACTTC. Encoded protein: CAISPNREPYEQYF.